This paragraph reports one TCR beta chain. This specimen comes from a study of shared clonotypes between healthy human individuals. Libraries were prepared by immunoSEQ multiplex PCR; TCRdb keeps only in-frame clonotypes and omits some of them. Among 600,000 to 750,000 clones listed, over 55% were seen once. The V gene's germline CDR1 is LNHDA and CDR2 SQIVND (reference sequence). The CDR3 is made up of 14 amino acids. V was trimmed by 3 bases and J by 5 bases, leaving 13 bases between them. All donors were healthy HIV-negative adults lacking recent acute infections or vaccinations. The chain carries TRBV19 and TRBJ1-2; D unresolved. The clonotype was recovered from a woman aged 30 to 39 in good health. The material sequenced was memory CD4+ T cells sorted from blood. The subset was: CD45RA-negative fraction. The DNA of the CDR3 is TGTGCCAGTAGTATGCAGGATGGGGTTTATGGCTACACCTTC. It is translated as CASSMQDGVYGYTF.